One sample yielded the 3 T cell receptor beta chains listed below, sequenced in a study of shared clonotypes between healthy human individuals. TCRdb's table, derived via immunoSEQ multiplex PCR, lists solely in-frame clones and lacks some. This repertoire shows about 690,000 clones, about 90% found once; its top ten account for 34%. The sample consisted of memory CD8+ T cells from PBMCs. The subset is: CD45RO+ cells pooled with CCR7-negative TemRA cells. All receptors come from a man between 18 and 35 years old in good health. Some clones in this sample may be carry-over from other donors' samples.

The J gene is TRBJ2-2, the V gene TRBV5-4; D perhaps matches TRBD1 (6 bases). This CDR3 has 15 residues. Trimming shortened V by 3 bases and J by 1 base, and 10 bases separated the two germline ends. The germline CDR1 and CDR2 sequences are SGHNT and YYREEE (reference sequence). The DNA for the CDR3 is TGTGCCAGCAGCTATGGGGGCGAGAACACCGGGGAGCTGTTTTTT. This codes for CASSYGGENTGELFF.

CDR3: CASSEGTGHEKLFF. DNA of the CDR3: TGTGCCAGCAGTGAAGGGACGGGACATGAAAAACTGTTTTTT. V and J are TRBV6-1 and TRBJ1-4; D perhaps matches TRBD1 (5 bases). Trimming left V 1 base short and J 6 bases short, with 9 bases between. The CDR3 sequence is 14 residues long. Germline CDR1 is MNHNS and CDR2 is SASEGT.

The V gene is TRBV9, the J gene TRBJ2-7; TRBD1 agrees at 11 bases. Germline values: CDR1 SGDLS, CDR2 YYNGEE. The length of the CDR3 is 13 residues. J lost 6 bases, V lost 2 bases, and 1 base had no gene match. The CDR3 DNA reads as TGTGCCAGCAGCGTGGGGACAGGGGGCGAGCAGTACTTC. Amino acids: CASSVGTGGEQYF.